This T cell receptor (beta chain) was captured by sequencing in a study of OX40 agonist ivuxolimab in advanced cancers. Study details: Subjects had a mean age of around 60 years, with a range of 23 to 79; 82.7% were male. Three individuals attained partial responses, comprising one hepatocellular carcinoma case and two cutaneous melanoma cases. Study findings and constraints: Partial responders treated at 0.1-3.0 mg/kg exhibited clonal expansion among the lowest measured.

With baseline, cycle 4 day 1, and cycle 7 day 1 as timepoints, blood was sampled. Trimming removed 0 bases at V and 5 bases at J, with 8 bases between. Germline V gene sequence: CDR1 GTSNPN, CDR2 SVGIG (reference sequence). CDR3 length: 12 residues. As regards this clone: Its cognate antigen is unknown.

Sequencing used immunoSEQ multiplex PCR; TCRdb keeps in-frame clones, though not all of them. The data hold some 64,000 clones, with 80% to 95% observed a single time. This chain joins TRBV30 and TRBJ2-7; no firm D call. The specimen was CD4+ or CD8+ T cells sorted from blood, collected in a trial of the OX40 agonist ivuxolimab. The TCR sequence derives from an adult with an advanced solid tumor such as melanoma, head and neck, liver or kidney cancer. CDR3 region: CAWSVGANEQYF. CDR3 nucleotides: TGTGCCTGGAGTGTAGGCGCGAACGAGCAGTACTTC. Combining the CDR3 with reference TRBV30 and TRBJ2-7 gives the whole variable domain SQTIHQWPATLVQPVGSPLSLECTVEGTSNPNLYWYRQAAGRGLQLLFYSVGIGQISSEVPQNLSASRPQDRQFILSSKKLLLSDSGFYLCAWSVGANEQYFGPGTRLTVT.